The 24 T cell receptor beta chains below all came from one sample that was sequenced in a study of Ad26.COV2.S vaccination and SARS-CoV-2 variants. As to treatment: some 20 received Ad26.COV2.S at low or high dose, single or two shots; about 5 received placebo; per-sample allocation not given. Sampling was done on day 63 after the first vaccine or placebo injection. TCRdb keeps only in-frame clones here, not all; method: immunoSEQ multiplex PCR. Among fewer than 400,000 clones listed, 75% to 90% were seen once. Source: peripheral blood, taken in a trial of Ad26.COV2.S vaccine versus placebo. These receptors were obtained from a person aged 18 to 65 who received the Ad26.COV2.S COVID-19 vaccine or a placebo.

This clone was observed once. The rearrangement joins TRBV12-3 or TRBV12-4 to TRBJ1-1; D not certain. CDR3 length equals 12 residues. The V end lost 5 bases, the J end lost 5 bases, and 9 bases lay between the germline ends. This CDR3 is CASSNGMTEAFF. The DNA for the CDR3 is TGTGCCAGCAGTAACGGAATGACTGAAGCTTTCTTT.

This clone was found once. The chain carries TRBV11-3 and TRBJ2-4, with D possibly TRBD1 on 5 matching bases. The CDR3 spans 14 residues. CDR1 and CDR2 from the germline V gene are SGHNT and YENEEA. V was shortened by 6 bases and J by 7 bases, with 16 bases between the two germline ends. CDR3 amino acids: CASSLGRDRNIQYF. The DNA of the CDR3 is TGTGCCAGCAGTTTGGGCAGGGATAGGAACATTCAGTACTTC.

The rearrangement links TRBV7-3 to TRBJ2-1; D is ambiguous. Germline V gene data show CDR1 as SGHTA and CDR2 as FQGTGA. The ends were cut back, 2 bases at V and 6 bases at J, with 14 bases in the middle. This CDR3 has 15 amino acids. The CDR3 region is CASSLEARITNEQFF. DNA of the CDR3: TGTGCCAGCAGCTTAGAAGCCCGAATTACCAATGAGCAGTTCTTC.

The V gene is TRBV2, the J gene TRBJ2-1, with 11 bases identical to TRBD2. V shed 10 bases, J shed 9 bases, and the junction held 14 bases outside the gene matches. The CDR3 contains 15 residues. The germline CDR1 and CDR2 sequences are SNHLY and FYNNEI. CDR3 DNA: TGTGCCACCTACTACTCTAGCGGGAGGTATAGTGAGCAGTTCTTC. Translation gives CATYYSSGRYSEQFF.

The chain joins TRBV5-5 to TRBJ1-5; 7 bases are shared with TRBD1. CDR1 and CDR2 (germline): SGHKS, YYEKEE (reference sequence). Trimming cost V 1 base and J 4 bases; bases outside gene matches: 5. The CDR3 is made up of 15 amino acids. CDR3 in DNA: TGTGCCAGCAGCTTGAACAGGGGTTTTAATCAGCCCCAGCATTTT. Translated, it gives CASSLNRGFNQPQHF.

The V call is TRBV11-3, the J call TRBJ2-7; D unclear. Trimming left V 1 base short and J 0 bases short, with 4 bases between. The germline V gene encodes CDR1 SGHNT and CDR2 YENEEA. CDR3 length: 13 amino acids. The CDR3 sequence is CASSLGSSYEQYF. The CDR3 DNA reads TGTGCCAGCAGCTTAGGCAGCTCCTACGAGCAGTACTTC.

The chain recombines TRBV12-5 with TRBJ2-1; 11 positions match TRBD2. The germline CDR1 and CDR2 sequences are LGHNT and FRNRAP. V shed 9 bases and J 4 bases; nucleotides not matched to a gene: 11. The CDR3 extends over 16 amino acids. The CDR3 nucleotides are TGTGCTAGCATGGGGGGCATAGCGGGAGGGTACAATGAGCAGTTCTTC. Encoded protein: CASMGGIAGGYNEQFF.

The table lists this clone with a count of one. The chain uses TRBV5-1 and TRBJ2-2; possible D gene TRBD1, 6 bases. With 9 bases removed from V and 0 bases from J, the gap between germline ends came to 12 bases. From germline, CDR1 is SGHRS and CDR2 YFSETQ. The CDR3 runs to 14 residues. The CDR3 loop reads CATRGQSNTGELFF. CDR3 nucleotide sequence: TGCGCCACCCGTGGACAGTCGAACACCGGGGAGCTGTTTTTT.

CDR3 nucleotides: TGTGCCAGCAGCTTAGGGTACGGGGGGAGCACAGATACGCAGTATTTT. Its protein is CASSLGYGGSTDTQYF. This sequence joins TRBV11-2 and TRBJ2-3, with 7 bases fitting TRBD2. This CDR3 comprises 16 residues. V gave up 1 base and J gave up 0 bases; unmatched junction bases: 4. CDR1 and CDR2 (germline): SGHAT, FQNNGV.

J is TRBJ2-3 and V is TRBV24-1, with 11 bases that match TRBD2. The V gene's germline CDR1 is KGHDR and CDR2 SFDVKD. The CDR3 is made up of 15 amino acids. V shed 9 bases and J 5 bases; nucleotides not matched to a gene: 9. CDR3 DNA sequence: TGTGCCACCTCCGGGACTAGCGGTGACATAGATACGCAGTATTTT. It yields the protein CATSGTSGDIDTQYF.

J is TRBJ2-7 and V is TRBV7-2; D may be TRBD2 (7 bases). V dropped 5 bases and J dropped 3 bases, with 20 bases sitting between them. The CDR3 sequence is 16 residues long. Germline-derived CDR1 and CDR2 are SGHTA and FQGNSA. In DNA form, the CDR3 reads TGTGCCAGCAGCCTCGTGAGGGGGGCTAGCGGCTACGAGCAGTACTTC. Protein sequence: CASSLVRGASGYEQYF.

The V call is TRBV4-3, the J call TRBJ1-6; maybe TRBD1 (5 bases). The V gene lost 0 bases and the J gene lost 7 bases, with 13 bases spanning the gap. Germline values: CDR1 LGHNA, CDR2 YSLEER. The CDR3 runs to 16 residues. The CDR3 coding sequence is TGCGCCAGCAGCCAAGACCCGGGACGGCAGAATTCACCCCTCCACTTT. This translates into CASSQDPGRQNSPLHF.

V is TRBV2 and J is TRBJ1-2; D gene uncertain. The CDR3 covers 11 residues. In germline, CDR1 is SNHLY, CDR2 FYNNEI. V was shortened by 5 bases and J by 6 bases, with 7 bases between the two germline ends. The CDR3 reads CASSPQDGYTF. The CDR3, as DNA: TGTGCCAGCAGTCCCCAGGATGGCTACACCTTC.

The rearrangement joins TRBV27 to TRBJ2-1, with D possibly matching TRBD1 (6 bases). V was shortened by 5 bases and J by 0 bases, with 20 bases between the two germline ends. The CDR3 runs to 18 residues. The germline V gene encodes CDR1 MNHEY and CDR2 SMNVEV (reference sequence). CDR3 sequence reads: CASSRQVEPLSSYNEQFF. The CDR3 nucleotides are TGTGCCAGCAGTAGACAGGTTGAACCTCTAAGCTCCTACAATGAGCAGTTCTTC.

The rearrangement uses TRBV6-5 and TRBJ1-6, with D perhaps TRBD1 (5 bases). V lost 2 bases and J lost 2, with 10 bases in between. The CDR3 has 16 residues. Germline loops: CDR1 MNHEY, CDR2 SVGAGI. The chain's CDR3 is CASSYMTGPYNSPLHF. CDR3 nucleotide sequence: TGTGCCAGCAGTTACATGACGGGACCCTATAATTCACCCCTCCACTTT.

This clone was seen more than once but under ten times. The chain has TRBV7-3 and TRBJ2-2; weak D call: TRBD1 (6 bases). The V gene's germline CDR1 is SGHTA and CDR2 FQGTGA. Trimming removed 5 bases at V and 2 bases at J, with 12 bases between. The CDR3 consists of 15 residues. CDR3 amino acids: CASSIIGTNTGELFF. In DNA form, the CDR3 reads TGTGCCAGCAGCATAATCGGGACAAACACCGGGGAGCTGTTTTTT.

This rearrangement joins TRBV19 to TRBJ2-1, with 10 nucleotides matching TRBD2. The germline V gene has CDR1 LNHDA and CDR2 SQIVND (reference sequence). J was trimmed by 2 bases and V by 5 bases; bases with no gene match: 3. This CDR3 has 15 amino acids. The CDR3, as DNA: TGTGCCAGTAGTCCGAGCGGGAGGGCCTACAATGAGCAGTTCTTC. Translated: CASSPSGRAYNEQFF.

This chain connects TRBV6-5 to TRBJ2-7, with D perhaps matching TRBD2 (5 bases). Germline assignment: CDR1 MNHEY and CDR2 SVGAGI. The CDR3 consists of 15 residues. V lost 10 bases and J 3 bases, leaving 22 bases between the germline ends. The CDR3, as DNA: TGTGCCACCAGAGAGGGTAGGGCCCCTGGCTACGAGCAGTACTTC. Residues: CATREGRAPGYEQYF.

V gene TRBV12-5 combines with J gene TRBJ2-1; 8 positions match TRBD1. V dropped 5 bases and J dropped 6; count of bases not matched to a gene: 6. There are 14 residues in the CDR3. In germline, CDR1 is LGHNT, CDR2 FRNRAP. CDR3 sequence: CASGMTGAGNEQFF. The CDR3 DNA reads TGTGCTAGTGGTATGACAGGGGCAGGCAATGAGCAGTTCTTC. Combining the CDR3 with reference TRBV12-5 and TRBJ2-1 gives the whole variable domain DARVTQTPRHKVTEMGQEVTMRCQPILGHNTVFWYRQTMMQGLELLAYFRNRAPLDDSGMPKDRFSAEMPDATLATLKIQPSEPRDSAVYFCASGMTGAGNEQFFGPGTRLTVL.

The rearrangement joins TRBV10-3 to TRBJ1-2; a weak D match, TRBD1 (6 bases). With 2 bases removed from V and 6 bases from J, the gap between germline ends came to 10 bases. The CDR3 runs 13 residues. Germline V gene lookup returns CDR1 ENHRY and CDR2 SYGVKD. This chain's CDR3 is CAISEPHRDGYTF. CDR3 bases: TGTGCCATCAGTGAGCCGCACAGGGATGGCTACACCTTC.

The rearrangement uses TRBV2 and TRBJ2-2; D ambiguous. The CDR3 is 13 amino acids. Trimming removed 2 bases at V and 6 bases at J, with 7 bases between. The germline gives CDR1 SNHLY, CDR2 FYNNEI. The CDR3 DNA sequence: TGTGCCAGCAGTGAAAGGAGTTCCGGGGAGCTGTTTTTT. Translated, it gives CASSERSSGELFF.

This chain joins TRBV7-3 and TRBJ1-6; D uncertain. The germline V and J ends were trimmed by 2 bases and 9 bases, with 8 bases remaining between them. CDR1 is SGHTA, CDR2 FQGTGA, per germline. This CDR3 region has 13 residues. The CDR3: CASSLDPSSPLHF. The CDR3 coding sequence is TGTGCCAGCAGCTTAGATCCGAGTTCACCCCTCCACTTT.

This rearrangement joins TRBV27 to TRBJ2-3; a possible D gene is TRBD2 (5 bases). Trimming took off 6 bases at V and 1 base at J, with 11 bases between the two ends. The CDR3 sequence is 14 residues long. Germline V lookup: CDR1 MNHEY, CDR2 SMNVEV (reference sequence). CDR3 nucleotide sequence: TGTGCCAGCAGCCCGGGGTTTGGCACAGATACGCAGTATTTT. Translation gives CASSPGFGTDTQYF.

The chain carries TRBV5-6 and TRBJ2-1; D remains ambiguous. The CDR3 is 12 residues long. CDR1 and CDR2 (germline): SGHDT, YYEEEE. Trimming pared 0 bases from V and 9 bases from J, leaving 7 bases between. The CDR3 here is CASSLVSAEQFF. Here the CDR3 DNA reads TGTGCCAGCAGCTTGGTGTCTGCTGAGCAGTTCTTC.